The present entry profiles one TCR beta chain with its context. This clonotype was picked up many times. Its target antigen remains unknown. Per-base quality was not reported, and no clone a single base away is much larger than it. The sample is drawn from a study of neurological immune-mediated disorders (dated by TCRdb to the late 2010s). In the study overall: Among the 35 or so multiple sclerosis patients, relapsing-remitting MS was present in some 31 and secondary progressive MS was present in 3. The study compared peripheral blood TCR-beta repertoires of HTLV-I-associated myelopathy (HAM/TSP) patients, multiple sclerosis patients and healthy controls using UMI-based sequencing. The 90 to 120 TCR-beta libraries covered PBMC samples along with longitudinal samples, technical triplicates, and paired sorted CD4+ and CD8+ T-cell subsets. The cohort included some 66 subjects: roughly 15 with HAM/TSP, roughly 35 with multiple sclerosis, and around 20 healthy controls. Overall study outcomes, separate from this receptor: In a phylogenetic analysis, the repertoires of 18 out of 34 MS patients fell into a single cluster of related CDR3 sequences, pointing to a possible signature at the repertoire level. The MS cluster showed no association with clinical or MRI features, and the authors stated that larger cohorts are needed. The highest TCR clonal expansion was observed in HAM/TSP patients, whereas the lowest was observed in MS patients, even when compared with healthy controls. Expanded clones from different subjects shared no identical CDR3 amino acid sequences, which suggests that TCR-beta repertoires were private in all groups.

cDNA was synthesized by template-switch 5'RACE using a primer carrying a 10-nucleotide random unique molecular identifier by which each TCR transcript was tagged. Each sequencing run produced over 200 million TCR-beta sequences covering 15-18 subjects. Total RNA was extracted with the RNeasy kit. TCR-beta VDJ regions were amplified with primers for the TCR constant region and the 5'RACE anchor, using the KAPA Real-time Library Amplification kit. Sample indexes and Illumina adaptors were added in a first PCR, after which library yield was increased in a second PCR. The roughly 650 bp TCR product was size-selected on a 2% E-gel SizeSelection system after Ampure bead purification. Library quality was checked on a Bioanalyzer, concentration was measured with Qubit, and libraries were quantified with the Kapa Library Quantification kit before pooling. Paired-end 2 x 150 bp sequencing of the libraries was performed on an Illumina HiSeq 2500. To increase sequence diversity, roughly 24-32% phiX was spiked into each library pool. The authors' pipeline ran thus. The UMI-based MiGEC pipeline processed quality-filtered reads and removed over 80% of raw TCR sequences during error correction. VDJ genes were aligned to IMGT germline references, and clonotypes were defined by unique CDR3 amino acid sequence plus V-J genes. Clonal expansion, Shannon diversity, and CDR3 relatedness (CalcPairwiseDistances, ClusterSamples) were evaluated with VDJtools, and phylogenetic trees were built with CLCbio workbench. A clone was classed as expanded if it had 8 or more unique UMIs, a cutoff based on coefficient-of-variation modelling across technical triplicates. TCRdb ran its own pipeline on the public reads, namely fastp trimming at Q25 and MiXCR clone calling, and kept in-frame beta chains. Identical CDR3 protein sequences are pooled into one entry, listed with their most common genes and DNA. The V and J calls come from TCRdb's annotation, not from the publication. The sample includes more than 50,000 distinct CDR3 sequences, with about 3.4% observed a single time. Jointly, the top ten make up approximately 7.1% of the sample.

The CDR1 and CDR2 encoded by the germline V gene are SGDLS and YYNGEE. Counted from cysteine to phenylalanine, this CDR3 has 18 amino acids. The sequence is cut down to CDR3 DNA, 54 bases in frame from base 1. Trimming accounts for 0 bases at V and 6 bases at J, while the number of junction bases matched to no gene is 12. Libraries from unsorted PBMCs were made from 2 million PBMCs kept in RNAlater at -80 degrees C until RNA extraction. The multiple sclerosis patients were enrolled in a US clinical protocol that evaluated disease progression with magnetic resonance imaging. Peripheral blood was subjected to Ficoll-Hypaque density gradient centrifugation to isolate PBMCs, which were then cryopreserved in liquid nitrogen.

The source material was PBMCs. This clonotype was obtained from a woman aged 60-75 years with multiple sclerosis. In this chain, TRBV9 is recombined with TRBJ2-2; the junction holds 9 bases that match TRBD1. CDR3 loop: CASSVGSGDRAFAGELFF. The sequence in DNA is TGTGCCAGCAGCGTAGGAAGCGGGGACAGGGCGTTTGCCGGGGAGCTGTTTTTT.